The present T cell receptor (beta chain) was sequenced within a study of technical replicates of blood from a handful of donors. The V gene end was trimmed by 7 bases and the J gene end by 7 bases; junction bases not matched to a gene: 8. This CDR3 comprises 14 residues. The germline V gene encodes CDR1 MDHEN and CDR2 SYDVKM. Generated by immunoSEQ multiplex PCR, the TCRdb table keeps only in-frame clones and is missing some. The sample shows roughly 80,000 clones, 93% of them seen only once. The chain combines TRBV28 with TRBJ2-3; 10 nucleotides agree with TRBD1. The sequencing sample was made of T cells isolated from PBMCs. This TCR was sampled from a human donor in good health. The DNA for the CDR3 is TGTGCCAGCACCACGGGACAGGGGACACATACGCAGTATTTT. This gives the protein CASTTGQGTHTQYF.